The source of this TCR beta chain is a study of T-cell memory formation after mild COVID-19. Study-wide context: TCR clustering was largely donor specific.

The CDR3 loop spans 15 amino acids. Trimming took 2 bases from V and 5 from J, leaving 14 bases between them. CDR1 is SNHLY and CDR2 is FYNNEI in the germline V gene. General study results and limits: Pre-infection memory carried some responding clones, suggesting that cross-reactive memory joined. Chiefly within CM and EM were the contracting CD4+ clones; CD8+ ones were within EMRA.

This clonotype was counted many times. Its antigen is not known. Using constant-segment primers, 5'RACE produced TCR alpha and TCR beta cDNA libraries carrying sample barcodes and UMIs. MiXCR, run by TCRdb on the 5' RACE reads, gives a single entry per CDR3 protein. The sample lists about 35,000 distinct CDR3 sequences, around a fifth seen once, with about 1.5% in the top ten. Sequencing used PBMCs or a T cell subset sorted from them (not recorded which). This TCR came from an adult who had mild COVID-19 (a few samples of this study predate the infection). Cell type and time point are not known. This rearrangement joins TRBV2 to TRBJ2-3; D may be TRBD2 (5 bases). The CDR3 region is CASSERMSRGDTQYF. Here the CDR3 DNA reads TGTGCCAGCAGTGAAAGGATGAGTCGGGGAGATACGCAGTATTTT.